The 21 T cell receptor beta chains below come from one sample, sequenced in a study of technical replicates of blood from a few donors. The table came from immunoSEQ multiplex PCR; TCRdb's copy has only in-frame clones and leaves some out. The table includes several thousand clones, almost 90% detected once. The sequencing sample was made of PBMCs. These receptors were taken from a human donor in good health.

V usage is TRBV6-5 and J usage is TRBJ2-2; D call uncertain. The CDR3 has 13 amino acids. V was clipped by 5 bases and J by 4 bases, with 8 bases between them. Per the germline V gene, CDR1 is MNHEY and CDR2 is SVGAGI. The CDR3 loop reads CASSLVPTGELFF. The CDR3 DNA sequence: TGTGCCAGCAGTCTAGTGCCCACCGGGGAGCTGTTTTTT.

This chain links TRBV5-1 with TRBJ2-1; 12 nucleotides agree with TRBD2. Germline loops: CDR1 SGHRS, CDR2 YFSETQ. V gave up 1 base and J gave up 6 bases; unmatched junction bases: 5. There are 16 residues in the CDR3. CDR3 amino acids: CASSLTGTSGPNEQFF. CDR3 DNA: TGCGCCAGCAGCTTGACCGGGACTAGCGGGCCCAATGAGCAGTTCTTC.

The chain carries TRBV5-1 and TRBJ2-7; D perhaps matches TRBD2 (6 bases). Germline V gene sequence: CDR1 SGHRS, CDR2 YFSETQ. V was cut by 1 base and J by 7 bases, with 15 bases left in between. The CDR3 loop spans 14 amino acids. The CDR3 nucleotides are TGCGCCAGCAGCTTGAGCCGGGAGACGGGGGAGCAGTACTTC. It yields the protein CASSLSRETGEQYF.

This clone has a handful of counts. CDR3 sequence: CAWPAGGADILGYTF. In DNA form, the CDR3 reads TGTGCCTGGCCCGCCGGGGGGGCGGATATCCTTGGCTACACCTTC. The chain uses TRBV30 and TRBJ1-2, with a weak D call TRBD1 (6 bases). The CDR3 totals 15 residues. Trimming shortened V by 5 bases and J by 7 bases, and 23 bases separated the two germline ends. Germline V gene data show CDR1 as GTSNPN and CDR2 as SVGIG (reference sequence).

The count of this clone is one. The rearrangement uses TRBV9 and TRBJ2-7, with D possibly TRBD2 on 6 matching bases. The germline CDR1 and CDR2 sequences are SGDLS and YYNGEE. The CDR3 sequence is 15 residues long. V was cut by 2 bases and J by 3 bases, with 15 bases left in between. CDR3 loop: CASSVGEARLYEQYF. The CDR3 bases are TGTGCCAGCAGCGTTGGGGAGGCAAGGCTCTACGAGCAGTACTTC.

V usage is TRBV18 and J usage is TRBJ2-7; 11 bases fit TRBD2. The CDR3 extends over 16 amino acids. With 3 bases clipped from V and 6 bases from J, the junction kept 10 bases outside the gene matches. CDR1 and CDR2 from the germline V gene are KGHSH and LQKENI. The DNA for the CDR3 is TGTGCCAGCTCACCTCCGACTAGCGGGACGGGGGGCGAGCAGTACTTC. Protein product: CASSPPTSGTGGEQYF.

The chain uses TRBV5-1 and TRBJ2-6; no reliable D call. This CDR3 is 15 amino acids long. Germline-derived CDR1 and CDR2 are SGHRS and YFSETQ. V lost 0 bases and J 2 bases, leaving 6 bases between the germline ends. CDR3 nucleotide sequence: TGCGCCAGCAGCTTGGGCGGCCCTGGGGCCAACGTCCTGACTTTC. Protein sequence: CASSLGGPGANVLTF.

This chain joins TRBV27 and TRBJ2-2; D is possibly TRBD1 (6 bases). Germline V gives CDR1 MNHEY, CDR2 SMNVEV (reference sequence). The CDR3 sequence is 14 residues long. V lost 5 bases and J 5 bases, leaving 12 bases between the germline ends. DNA of the CDR3: TGTGCCAGCAGTACTCACACAGGGACCGGGGAGCTGTTTTTT. Protein: CASSTHTGTGELFF.

This chain links TRBV5-6 with TRBJ1-2, with 7 bases matching TRBD1. Germline loops: CDR1 SGHDT, CDR2 YYEEEE. Losses at the gene ends were 5 bases for V and 5 bases for J; bases not matched to a gene: 9. The CDR3 consists of 14 residues. The CDR3: CASSRQGRGYGYTF. CDR3 nucleotide sequence: TGTGCCAGCAGTCGACAGGGTCGCGGGTATGGCTACACCTTC.

This rearrangement joins TRBV19 to TRBJ2-7; D is undetermined. Germline CDR1 LNHDA, CDR2 SQIVND (reference sequence). This CDR3 is built from 13 residues. The V end lost 6 bases, the J end lost 3 bases, and 12 bases lay between the germline ends. The CDR3 reads CASSTTVSYEQYF. CDR3 DNA: TGTGCCAGTAGCACCACGGTGAGCTACGAGCAGTACTTC.

V usage is TRBV27 and J usage is TRBJ1-5; possibly TRBD1 for D (6 bases). Trimming removed 6 bases at V and 2 bases at J, with 14 bases between. Germline V gene lookup returns CDR1 MNHEY and CDR2 SMNVEV (reference sequence). The CDR3 totals 15 residues. Written as DNA, the CDR3 is TGTGCCAGCAGCCAACACAGGGATGGCAATCAGCCCCAGCATTTT. It yields the protein CASSQHRDGNQPQHF.

V gene TRBV6-5 combines with J gene TRBJ1-5, with D uncertain. This CDR3 has 14 amino acids. V lost 0 bases and J 7 bases, leaving 10 bases between the germline ends. Germline CDR1 reads MNHEY; CDR2 reads SVGAGI. CDR3 residues: CASSYSMRGQPQHF. The CDR3 coding sequence is TGTGCCAGCAGTTACTCGATGAGAGGACAGCCCCAGCATTTT.

The chain employs TRBV19 and TRBJ1-5; D unclear. V was pared by 8 bases and J by 6 bases, with 20 bases between. Looked up from germline, CDR1 is LNHDA and CDR2 is SQIVND (reference sequence). This CDR3 has 15 amino acids. As DNA, the CDR3 is TGTGCCAGTGGATTCTCTGTGGGCATGAGTCAGCCCCAGCATTTT. This encodes CASGFSVGMSQPQHF.

The chain recombines TRBV5-1 with TRBJ1-4; 11 bases line up with TRBD1. Trimming took 4 bases from V and 6 from J; bases not matched to a gene: 8. The CDR3 is 16 residues long. The germline CDR1 and CDR2 sequences are SGHRS and YFSETQ. The CDR3 protein is CASSPWTGGADEKLFF. The CDR3 nucleotides read TGCGCCAGCAGCCCGTGGACAGGGGGCGCGGATGAAAAACTGTTTTTT.

The CDR3 DNA sequence: TGTGCCAGCAGCTTAGGCCCAGGCTACTATGGCTACACCTTC. Protein: CASSLGPGYYGYTF. J is TRBJ1-2 and V is TRBV7-2; D gene uncertain. The CDR3 runs 14 residues. Germline V gives CDR1 SGHTA, CDR2 FQGNSA. The V end was cut by 1 base, the J end by 3 bases, with 9 bases between.

The CDR3 sequence is CASSQDRDEQYF. The CDR3 nucleotides read TGTGCCAGCAGCCAAGACAGGGACGAGCAGTACTTC. The chain combines TRBV4-2 with TRBJ2-7; D is perhaps TRBD1 (5 bases). CDR3 length: 12 amino acids. V lost 0 bases, J lost 5 bases, and 5 bases lay in between. Germline-derived CDR1 and CDR2 are LGHNA and YNFKEQ.

Here the CDR3 reads CAMHRGRGEETQYF. The CDR3, as DNA: TGCGCCATGCACAGGGGGCGAGGGGAAGAGACCCAGTACTTC. V is TRBV10-1 and J is TRBJ2-5, with TRBD1 matching 9 bases. The CDR3 length is 14 residues. Germline CDR1 WNHNN, CDR2 SYGVQD (reference sequence). The ends lost 10 bases at V and 3 bases at J; junction bases unmatched: 9.

The V and J genes are TRBV5-6 and TRBJ1-5; D call uncertain. V lost 0 bases to trimming and J lost 3 bases, with 7 bases between them. In germline, CDR1 is SGHDT, CDR2 YYEEEE. CDR3 size: 14 residues. The CDR3 loop is CASSLGRFNQPQHF. The CDR3 DNA follows: TGTGCCAGCAGCTTGGGCAGGTTCAATCAGCCCCAGCATTTT. Filled out from reference TRBV5-6 and TRBJ1-5, the complete variable domain reads DAGVTQSPTHLIKTRGQQVTLRCSPKSGHDTVSWYQQALGQGPQFIFQYYEEEERQRGNFPDRFSGHQFPNYSSELNVNALLLGDSALYLCASSLGRFNQPQHFGDGTRLSIL.

V gene TRBV11-2 combines with J gene TRBJ2-5, with TRBD2 matching 10 bases. V dropped 5 bases and J dropped 1; count of bases not matched to a gene: 1. The CDR3 totals 14 residues. Germline assignment: CDR1 SGHAT and CDR2 FQNNGV. The CDR3 sequence: CASSTSGVQETQYF. The CDR3 nucleotides read TGTGCCAGCAGCACTAGCGGGGTCCAAGAGACCCAGTACTTC.

The chain has TRBV2 and TRBJ2-1, with 7 bases matching TRBD2. The CDR3 runs to 14 residues. In germline, CDR1 is SNHLY, CDR2 FYNNEI. The V gene end was trimmed by 7 bases and the J gene end by 11 bases; junction bases not matched to a gene: 14. The CDR3 coding sequence is TGTGCCAGCATTCCCGGGACTACACACGATCAGCAGTTCTTC. It specifies CASIPGTTHDQQFF.

V is TRBV19 and J is TRBJ2-7, with TRBD1 matching over 8 bases. V was clipped by 4 bases and J by 4 bases; unmatched bases: 12. The CDR3 has 16 amino acids. Germline CDR1 LNHDA, CDR2 SQIVND (reference sequence). CDR3 nucleotide sequence: TGTGCCAGTAGTACGATCGGACAGGGTCATTTGTACGAGCAGTACTTC. Translated: CASSTIGQGHLYEQYF. Based on the CDR3 plus reference TRBV19 and TRBJ2-7, the full variable domain is DGGITQSPKYLFRKEGQNVTLSCEQNLNHDAMYWYRQDPGQGLRLIYYSQIVNDFQKGDIAEGYSVSREKKESFPLTVTSAQKNPTAFYLCASSTIGQGHLYEQYFGPGTRLTVT.